This note documents a single TCR beta chain sequence. Its antigen is currently unknown. The sample originates from a study of cytomegalovirus exposure and HLA in healthy donors. General study results and limits: More clonal expansion characterized HLA-associated TCR beta chains than equally common others in a later analysis. TCR beta chains numbering more than 150 were designated cytomegalovirus-associated.

Use of 60 Vbeta and 13 Jbeta primers characterized the PCR. This table comes from immunoSEQ multiplex PCR, and its TCRdb copy is limited to in-frame clones, with some not included. The data show about 120,000 clones, over 80% seen once. This receptor was obtained from a man younger than 35 in good health and CMV-seropositive. The sample comprised PBMCs.

CDR3 loop: CASGNSLAGGSEAFF. The CDR3 DNA reads TGTGCCAGCGGAAACTCTCTGGCAGGGGGTTCTGAAGCTTTCTTT. This chain connects TRBV6-1 to TRBJ1-1, with TRBD1 matching 7 bases. Unmatched junction bases numbered 15, after V lost 8 bases and J lost 6 bases. This CDR3 has 15 residues. Per germline, CDR1 MNHNS and CDR2 SASEGT.